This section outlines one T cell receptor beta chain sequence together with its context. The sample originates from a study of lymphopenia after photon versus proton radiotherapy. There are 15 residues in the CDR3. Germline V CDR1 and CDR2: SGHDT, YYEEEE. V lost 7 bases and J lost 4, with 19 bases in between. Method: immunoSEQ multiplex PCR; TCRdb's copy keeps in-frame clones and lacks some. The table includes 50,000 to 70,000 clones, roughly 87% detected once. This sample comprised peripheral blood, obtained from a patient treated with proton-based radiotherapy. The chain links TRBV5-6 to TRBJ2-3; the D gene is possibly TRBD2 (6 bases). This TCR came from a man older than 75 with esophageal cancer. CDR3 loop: CASYTLGGVADTQYF. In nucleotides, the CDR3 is TGTGCCAGCTACACCTTGGGGGGAGTGGCAGATACGCAGTATTTT.